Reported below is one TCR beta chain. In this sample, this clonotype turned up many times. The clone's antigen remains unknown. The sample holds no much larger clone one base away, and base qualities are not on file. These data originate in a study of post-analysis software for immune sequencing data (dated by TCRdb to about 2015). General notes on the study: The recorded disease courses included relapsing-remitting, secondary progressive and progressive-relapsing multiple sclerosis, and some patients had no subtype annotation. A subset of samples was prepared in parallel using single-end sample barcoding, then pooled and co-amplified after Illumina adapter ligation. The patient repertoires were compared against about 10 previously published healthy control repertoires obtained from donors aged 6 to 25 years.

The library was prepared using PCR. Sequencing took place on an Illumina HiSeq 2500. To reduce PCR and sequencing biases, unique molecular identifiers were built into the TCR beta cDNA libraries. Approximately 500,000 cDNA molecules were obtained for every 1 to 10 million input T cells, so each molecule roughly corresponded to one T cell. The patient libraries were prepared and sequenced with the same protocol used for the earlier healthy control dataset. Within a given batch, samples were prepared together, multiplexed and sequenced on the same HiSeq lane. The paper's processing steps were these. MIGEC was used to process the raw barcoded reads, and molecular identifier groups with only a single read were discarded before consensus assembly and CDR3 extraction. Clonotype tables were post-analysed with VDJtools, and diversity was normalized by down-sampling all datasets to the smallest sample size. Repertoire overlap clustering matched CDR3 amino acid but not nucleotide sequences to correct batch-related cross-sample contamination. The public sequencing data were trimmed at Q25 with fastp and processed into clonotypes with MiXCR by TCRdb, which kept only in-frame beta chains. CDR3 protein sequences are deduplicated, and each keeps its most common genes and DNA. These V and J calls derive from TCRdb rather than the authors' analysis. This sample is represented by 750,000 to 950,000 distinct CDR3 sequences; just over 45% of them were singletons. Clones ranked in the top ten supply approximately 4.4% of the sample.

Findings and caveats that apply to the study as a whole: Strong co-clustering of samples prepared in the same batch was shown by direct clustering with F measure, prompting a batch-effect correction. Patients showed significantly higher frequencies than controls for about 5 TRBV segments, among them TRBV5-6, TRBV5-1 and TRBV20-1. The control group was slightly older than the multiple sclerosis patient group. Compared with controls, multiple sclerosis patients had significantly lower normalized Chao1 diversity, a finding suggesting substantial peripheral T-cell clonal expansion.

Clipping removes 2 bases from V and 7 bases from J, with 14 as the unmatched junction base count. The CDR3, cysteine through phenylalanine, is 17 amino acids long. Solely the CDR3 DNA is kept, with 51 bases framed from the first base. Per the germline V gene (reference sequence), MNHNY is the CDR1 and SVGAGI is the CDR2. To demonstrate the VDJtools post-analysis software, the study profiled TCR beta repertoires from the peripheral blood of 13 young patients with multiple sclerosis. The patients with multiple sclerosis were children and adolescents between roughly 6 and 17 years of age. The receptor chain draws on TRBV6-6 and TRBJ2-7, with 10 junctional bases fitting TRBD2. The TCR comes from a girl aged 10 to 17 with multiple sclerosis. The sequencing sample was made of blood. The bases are TGTGCCAGCAGTTACGACTCAACTAGCGGGGTTACTGGTGAGCAGTACTTC. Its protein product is CASSYDSTSGVTGEQYF.